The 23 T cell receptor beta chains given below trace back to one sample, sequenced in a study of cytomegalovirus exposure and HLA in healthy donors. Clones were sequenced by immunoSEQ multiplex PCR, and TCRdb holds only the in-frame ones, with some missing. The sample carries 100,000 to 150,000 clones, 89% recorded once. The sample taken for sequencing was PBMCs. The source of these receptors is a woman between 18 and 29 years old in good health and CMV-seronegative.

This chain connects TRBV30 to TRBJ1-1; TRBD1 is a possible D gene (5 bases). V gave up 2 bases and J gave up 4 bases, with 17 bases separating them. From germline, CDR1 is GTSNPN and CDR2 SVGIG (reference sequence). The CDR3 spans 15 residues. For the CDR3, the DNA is TGTGCCTGGAGTACCACCCTGGACACCGGCACTGAAGCTTTCTTT. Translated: CAWSTTLDTGTEAFF.

The CDR3 region is CASSLVVGAGIRDEQFF. Written as DNA, the CDR3 is TGTGCCAGCAGCTTAGTCGTAGGGGCGGGGATTCGGGATGAGCAGTTCTTC. This chain joins TRBV7-8 and TRBJ2-1; perhaps TRBD2 as D (6 bases). The CDR3 covers 17 residues. With 1 base removed from V and 8 bases from J, the gap between germline ends came to 21 bases. CDR1 is SGHVS, CDR2 FQNEAQ, per germline.

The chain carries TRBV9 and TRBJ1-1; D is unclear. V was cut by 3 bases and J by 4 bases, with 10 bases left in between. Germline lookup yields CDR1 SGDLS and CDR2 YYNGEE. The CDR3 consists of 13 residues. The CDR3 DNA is TGTGCCAGCAGCGGCCAAACAGCCACTGAAGCTTTCTTT. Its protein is CASSGQTATEAFF.

The CDR3 region has the DNA TGCGCCAGCAGCGTGATCAGGGCGGATACGCAGTATTTT. This codes for CASSVIRADTQYF. This sequence joins TRBV5-1 and TRBJ2-3; D perhaps matches TRBD1 (5 bases). This CDR3 contains 13 residues. CDR1 SGHRS and CDR2 YFSETQ come from the germline V gene. V lost 4 bases, J lost 6 bases, and 12 bases lay in between.

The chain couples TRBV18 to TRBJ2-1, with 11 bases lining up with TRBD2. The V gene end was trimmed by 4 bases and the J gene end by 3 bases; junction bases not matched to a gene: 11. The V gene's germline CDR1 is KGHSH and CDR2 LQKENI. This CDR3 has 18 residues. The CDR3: CASSLRLAGSLLYNEQFF. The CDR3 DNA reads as TGTGCCAGCTCACTGCGACTAGCGGGAAGCCTACTCTACAATGAGCAGTTCTTC.

The CDR3 DNA reads TGTGCCAGCAGTCCGGTATATAGCAATCAGCCCCAGCATTTT. It translates to CASSPVYSNQPQHF. The chain joins TRBV6-6 to TRBJ1-5; D call uncertain. Trimming left V 5 bases short and J 0 bases short, with 8 bases between. Germline V CDR1 and CDR2: MNHNY, SVGAGI (reference sequence). The CDR3 runs 14 residues.

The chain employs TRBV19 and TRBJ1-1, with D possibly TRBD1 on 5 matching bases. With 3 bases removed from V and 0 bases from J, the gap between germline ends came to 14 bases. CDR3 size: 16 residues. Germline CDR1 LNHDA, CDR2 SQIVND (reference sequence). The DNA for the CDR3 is TGTGCCAGTAGTATTTCAGGGCGGGGGATGAACACTGAAGCTTTCTTT. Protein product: CASSISGRGMNTEAFF.

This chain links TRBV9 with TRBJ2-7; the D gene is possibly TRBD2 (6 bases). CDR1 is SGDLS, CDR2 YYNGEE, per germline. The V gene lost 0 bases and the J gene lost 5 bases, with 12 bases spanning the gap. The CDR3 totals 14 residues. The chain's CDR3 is CASSVGVQRDEQYF. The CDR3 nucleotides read TGTGCCAGCAGCGTAGGAGTACAGCGGGACGAGCAGTACTTC.

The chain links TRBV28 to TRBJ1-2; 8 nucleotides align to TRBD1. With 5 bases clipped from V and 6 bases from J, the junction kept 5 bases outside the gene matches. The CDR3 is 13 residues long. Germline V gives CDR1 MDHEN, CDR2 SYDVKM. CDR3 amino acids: CASSPGQGDGYTF. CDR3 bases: TGTGCCAGCAGTCCCGGACAGGGAGATGGCTACACCTTC.

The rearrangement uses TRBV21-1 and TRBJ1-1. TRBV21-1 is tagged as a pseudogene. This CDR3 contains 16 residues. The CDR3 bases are TGTGCCAGCAGCTCTTTCCGGGCTACGCGGGGCACTGAAGCTTTCTTT. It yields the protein CASSSFRATRGTEAFF.

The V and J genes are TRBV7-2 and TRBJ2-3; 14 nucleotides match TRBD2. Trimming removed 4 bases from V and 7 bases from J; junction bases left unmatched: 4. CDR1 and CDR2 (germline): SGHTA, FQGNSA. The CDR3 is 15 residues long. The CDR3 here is CASSSGTSGSYTQYF. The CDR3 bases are TGTGCCAGCAGCTCGGGGACTAGCGGGAGCTATACGCAGTATTTT.

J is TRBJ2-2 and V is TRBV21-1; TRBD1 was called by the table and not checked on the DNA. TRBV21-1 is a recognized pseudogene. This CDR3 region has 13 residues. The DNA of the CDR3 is TGTGCCAGCAGCCACAGGGGACCCGGGGAGCTGTTTTTT. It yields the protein CASSHRGPGELFF.

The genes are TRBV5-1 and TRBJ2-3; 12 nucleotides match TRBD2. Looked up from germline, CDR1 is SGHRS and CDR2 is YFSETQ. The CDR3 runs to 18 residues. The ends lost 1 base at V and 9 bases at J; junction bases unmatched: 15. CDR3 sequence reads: CASSLLLPSGRAPGTQYF. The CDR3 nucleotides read TGCGCCAGCAGCTTGTTGCTCCCTAGCGGGAGGGCTCCCGGGACGCAGTATTTT.

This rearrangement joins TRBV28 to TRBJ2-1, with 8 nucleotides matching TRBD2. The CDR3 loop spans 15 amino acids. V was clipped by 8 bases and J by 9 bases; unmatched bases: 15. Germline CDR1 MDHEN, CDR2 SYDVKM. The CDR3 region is CASGSSHRSGSEQFF. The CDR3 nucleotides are TGTGCCAGCGGCTCTTCTCACCGAAGCGGGAGTGAGCAGTTCTTC.

The CDR3 protein is CASSFGTTRYEQYF. In DNA form, the CDR3 reads TGTGCCAGCAGTTTCGGGACTACCCGCTACGAGCAGTACTTC. V and J are TRBV28 and TRBJ2-7; 7 bases are shared with TRBD2. Germline V gives CDR1 MDHEN, CDR2 SYDVKM. The CDR3 runs to 14 residues. V lost 3 bases, J lost 3 bases, and 5 bases stayed unmatched.

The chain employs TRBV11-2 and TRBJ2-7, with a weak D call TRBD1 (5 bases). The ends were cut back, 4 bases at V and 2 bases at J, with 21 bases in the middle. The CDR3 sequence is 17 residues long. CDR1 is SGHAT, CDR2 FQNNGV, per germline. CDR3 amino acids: CASSYGFGPNRTYEQYF. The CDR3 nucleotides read TGTGCCAGCAGCTATGGGTTTGGACCGAACAGGACCTACGAGCAGTACTTC.

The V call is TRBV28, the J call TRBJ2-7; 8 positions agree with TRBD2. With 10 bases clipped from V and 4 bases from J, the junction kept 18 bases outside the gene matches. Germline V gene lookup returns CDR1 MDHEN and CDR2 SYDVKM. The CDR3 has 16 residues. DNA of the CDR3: TGTGCCACCCAATCGGCGAGCGGGAGCGAAAGGTACGAGCAGTACTTC. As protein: CATQSASGSERYEQYF.

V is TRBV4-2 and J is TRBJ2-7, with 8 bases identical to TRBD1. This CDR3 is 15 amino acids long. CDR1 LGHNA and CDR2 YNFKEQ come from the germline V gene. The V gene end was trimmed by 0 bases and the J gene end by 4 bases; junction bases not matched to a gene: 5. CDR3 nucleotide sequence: TGTGCCAGCAGCCAAGATCGGACAGGGACGTACGAGCAGTACTTC. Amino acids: CASSQDRTGTYEQYF.

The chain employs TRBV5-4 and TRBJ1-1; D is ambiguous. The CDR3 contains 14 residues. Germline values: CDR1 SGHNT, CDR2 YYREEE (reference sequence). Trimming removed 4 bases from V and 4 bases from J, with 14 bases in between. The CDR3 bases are TGTGCCAGCAGCAAGGAACTGGGAGGCACTGAAGCTTTCTTT. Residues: CASSKELGGTEAFF.

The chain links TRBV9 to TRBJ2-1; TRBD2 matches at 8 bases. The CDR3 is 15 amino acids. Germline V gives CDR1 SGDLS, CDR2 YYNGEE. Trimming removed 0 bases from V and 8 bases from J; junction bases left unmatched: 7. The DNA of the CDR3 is TGTGCCAGCAGCGTAGGAGATAGCGGGATTTATGAGCAGTTCTTC. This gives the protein CASSVGDSGIYEQFF.

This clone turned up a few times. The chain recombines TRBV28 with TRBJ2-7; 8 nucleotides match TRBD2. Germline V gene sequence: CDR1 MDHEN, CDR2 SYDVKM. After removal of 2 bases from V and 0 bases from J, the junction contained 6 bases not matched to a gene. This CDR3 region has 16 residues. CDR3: CASSLTLAGLSYEQYF. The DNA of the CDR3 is TGTGCCAGCAGTTTAACCCTAGCGGGCCTCTCCTACGAGCAGTACTTC.

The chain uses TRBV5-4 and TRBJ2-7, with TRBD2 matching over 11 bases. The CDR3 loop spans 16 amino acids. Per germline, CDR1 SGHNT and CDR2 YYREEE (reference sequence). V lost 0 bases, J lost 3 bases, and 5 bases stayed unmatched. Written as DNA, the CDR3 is TGTGCCAGCAGCTTGGATTTCGGACTAGCGGGCTACGAGCAGTACTTC. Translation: CASSLDFGLAGYEQYF.

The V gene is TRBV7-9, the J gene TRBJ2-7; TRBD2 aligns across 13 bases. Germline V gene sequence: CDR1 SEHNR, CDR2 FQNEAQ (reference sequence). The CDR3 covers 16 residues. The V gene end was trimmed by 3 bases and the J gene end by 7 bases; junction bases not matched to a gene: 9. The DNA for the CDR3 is TGTGCCAGCAGCTTGGGGTTAGGGACTAGCGGGAAAGAGCAGTACTTC. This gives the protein CASSLGLGTSGKEQYF.